This T cell receptor beta chain was documented in a study of CXCR3-negative and CXCR3-positive naive CD8 T cells. Study findings and constraints: Researchers report that CXCR3-positive naive cells carry more hydrophobic TRB CDR3s than CXCR3-negative naive cells. Diversity in memory CD8+ cells fell much lower than the comparably high levels seen in both naive subsets.

Germline V gene sequence: CDR1 SEHNR, CDR2 FQNEAQ (reference sequence). The CDR3 length is 13 residues. UMI-tagged TRB cDNA libraries were built via 5' RACE. TCRdb reprocessed the 5' RACE reads and keeps a single row for each CDR3 protein, giving no DNA. The specimen's table records some 110,000 distinct CDR3 sequences. Concerning this clonotype: Antigen unknown.

Material for sequencing was naive CXCR3+ CD8+ T cells from blood. The subset: CD45RO-CCR7+CD27+CD95- naive CD8+ T cells expressing CXCR3 (TNR3+). The receptor comes from a human donor in good health. Some clones in this sample may be carry-over from other donors' samples. The genes are TRBV7-9 and TRBJ1-1; with no DNA, the TCRdb D assignment of TRBD1 cannot be verified. CDR3 amino acids: CASTGGRWTEAFF.